This paragraph covers one T cell receptor beta chain sequence. As yet, its antigen is unknown. The CDR3 covers 15 residues. Germline V gene data show CDR1 as MGHDK and CDR2 as SYGVNS. The junction had 6 bases not matched to a gene; V was cut back by 2 bases and J by 5 bases. The record originates from a study of cytomegalovirus exposure and HLA in healthy donors. Study-wide findings and caveats: Upon later analysis, HLA-associated TCR beta chains proved more clonally expanded than other, equally common chains.

Use of 60 Vbeta and 13 Jbeta primers characterized the PCR. Generated by immunoSEQ multiplex PCR, the TCRdb table keeps only in-frame clones and is missing some. Among 150,000 to 200,000 clones listed, over 65% were seen once. This chain joins TRBV25-1 and TRBJ2-1; 7 bases are a match to TRBD2. This clonotype was sampled from a woman in her 30s in good health and CMV-seropositive. The specimen sequenced was PBMCs. CDR3 amino acids: CASSEGAGRNNEQFF. CDR3 nucleotides: TGTGCCAGCAGTGAAGGAGCGGGGAGGAACAATGAGCAGTTCTTC.